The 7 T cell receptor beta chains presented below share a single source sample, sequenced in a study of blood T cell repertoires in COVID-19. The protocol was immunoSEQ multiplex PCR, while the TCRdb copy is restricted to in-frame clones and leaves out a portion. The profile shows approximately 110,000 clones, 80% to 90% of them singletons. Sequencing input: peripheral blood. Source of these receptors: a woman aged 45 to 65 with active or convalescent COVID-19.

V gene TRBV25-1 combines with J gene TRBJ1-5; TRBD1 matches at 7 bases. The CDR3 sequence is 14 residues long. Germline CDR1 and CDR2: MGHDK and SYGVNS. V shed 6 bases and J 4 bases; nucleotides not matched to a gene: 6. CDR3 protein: CASSQTGINQPQHF. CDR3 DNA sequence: TGTGCCAGCAGCCAGACAGGGATTAATCAGCCCCAGCATTTT.

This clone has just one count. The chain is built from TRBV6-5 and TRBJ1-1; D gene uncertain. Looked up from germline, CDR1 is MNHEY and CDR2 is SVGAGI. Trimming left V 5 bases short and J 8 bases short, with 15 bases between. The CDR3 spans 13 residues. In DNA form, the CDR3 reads TGTGCCAGCAGTCACCTCCTATATGCCGAAGCTTTCTTT. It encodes CASSHLLYAEAFF.

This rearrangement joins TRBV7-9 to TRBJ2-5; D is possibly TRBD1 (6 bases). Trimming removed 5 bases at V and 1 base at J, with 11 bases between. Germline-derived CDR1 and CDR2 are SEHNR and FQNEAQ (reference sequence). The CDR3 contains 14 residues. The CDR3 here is CASSQQGIQETQYF. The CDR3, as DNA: TGTGCCAGCAGCCAACAGGGAATCCAAGAGACCCAGTACTTC.

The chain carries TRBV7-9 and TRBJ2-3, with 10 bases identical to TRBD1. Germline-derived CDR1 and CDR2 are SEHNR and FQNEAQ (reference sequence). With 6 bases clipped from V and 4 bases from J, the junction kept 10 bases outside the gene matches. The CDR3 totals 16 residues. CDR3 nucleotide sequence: TGTGCCAGCAGTAACTGGGGGACAGGGGTCGCAGATACGCAGTATTTT. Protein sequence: CASSNWGTGVADTQYF.

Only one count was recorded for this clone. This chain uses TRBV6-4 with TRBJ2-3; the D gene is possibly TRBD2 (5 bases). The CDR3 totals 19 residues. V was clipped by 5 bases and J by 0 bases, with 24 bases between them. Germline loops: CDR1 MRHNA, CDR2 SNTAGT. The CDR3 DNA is TGTGCCAGCAGTCCCACTGTCGGGGTAGACCCTAGGAGCACAGATACGCAGTATTTT. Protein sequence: CASSPTVGVDPRSTDTQYF.

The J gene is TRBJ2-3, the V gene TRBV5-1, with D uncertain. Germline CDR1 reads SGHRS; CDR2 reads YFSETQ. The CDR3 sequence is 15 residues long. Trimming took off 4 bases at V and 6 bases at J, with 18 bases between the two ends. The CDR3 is CASSPVTLQSDTQYF. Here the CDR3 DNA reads TGCGCCAGCAGCCCTGTGACTCTCCAATCGGATACGCAGTATTTT.

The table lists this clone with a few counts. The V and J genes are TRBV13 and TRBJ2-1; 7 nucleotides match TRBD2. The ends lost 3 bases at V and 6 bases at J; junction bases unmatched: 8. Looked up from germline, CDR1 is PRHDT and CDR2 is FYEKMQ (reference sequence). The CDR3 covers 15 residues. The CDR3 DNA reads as TGTGCCAGCAGCTTTTTTTCGGGACTACCCAATGAGCAGTTCTTC. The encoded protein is CASSFFSGLPNEQFF.